This T cell receptor (beta chain) comes out of a study of shared clonotypes between healthy human individuals. Study overall: Per donor, CD8 memory used one plate, CD8 naive used two, CD4 memory used three and CD4 naive used three. Study findings and constraints: A small donor pool kept down the genetic and exposure-history diversity that was represented. Blood alone was sampled, and tissue repertoires likely differ.

Germline loops: CDR1 KGHSH, CDR2 LQKENI. Trimming took 4 bases from V and 3 from J, leaving 10 bases between them. This CDR3 spans 13 amino acids. In the CD4+ fraction, cells were divided into CD45RA+ naive and CD45RA-negative memory subsets. A note on this clone: Its antigen is currently unknown.

The assay was immunoSEQ multiplex PCR, and TCRdb's table has in-frame clones only and misses some. This repertoire shows roughly 530,000 clones, around 96% found once; its top ten account for less than 0.06%. The specimen sequenced was naive CD4+ T cells sorted from blood. Subset meaning: CD45RA+ positively selected. This clonotype originated in a woman in her thirties in good health. The rearrangement uses TRBV18 and TRBJ2-7, with a possible D match to TRBD1 (5 bases). The CDR3: CASSQTEDYEQYF. The CDR3 DNA is TGTGCCAGCTCACAGACAGAAGACTACGAGCAGTACTTC.